The 6 T cell receptor beta chains below were found in one sample sequenced in a study of blood T cells in healthy people across ages. The authors ran a second PCR of about 6 to 11 cycles using a sample-barcoded 5' primer and a J-beta primer mix. TCRdb fed the 5' RACE reads into MiXCR, producing one record per CDR3 protein. This sample carries 760,000 or so distinct CDR3 sequences, around 25% of them seen once, and the ten largest clones take just under 9.5%. These records were also assigned to another study, of T cells of mothers and their children.

The sample was blood. Receptors were obtained from a boy younger than 18 in good health.

This rearrangement joins TRBV7-8 to TRBJ1-2, with no clear D. Germline V gene sequence: CDR1 SGHVS, CDR2 FQNEAQ. The V gene lost 5 bases and the J gene lost 6 bases, with 13 bases spanning the gap. The CDR3 covers 13 residues. CDR3 amino acids: CASSPSVEDGYTF. CDR3 nucleotide sequence: TGTGCCAGCAGCCCTTCCGTTGAGGATGGCTACACCTTC.

This CDR3 is CASSLVGRGLYQETQYF. The CDR3 nucleotides read TGCGCCAGCAGCTTGGTTGGCAGGGGGTTGTACCAAGAGACCCAGTACTTC. V and J are TRBV5-1 and TRBJ2-5, with TRBD1 identical over 7 bases. The V segment lost 0 bases and the J segment 0 bases; nucleotides outside the gene matches: 8. Germline CDR1 reads SGHRS; CDR2 reads YFSETQ. The CDR3 length is 17 residues.

This sequence joins TRBV7-9 and TRBJ2-1; D unclear. The CDR3 totals 12 residues. V gave up 7 bases and J gave up 7 bases, with 11 bases separating them. CDR1 and CDR2 from the germline V gene are SEHNR and FQNEAQ (reference sequence). This CDR3 is CASTLESNEQFF. CDR3 DNA: TGTGCCAGCACCCTTGAGTCAAATGAGCAGTTCTTC.

The rearrangement links TRBV5-1 to TRBJ2-1; no clear D gene. From germline, CDR1 is SGHRS and CDR2 YFSETQ. The CDR3 has 12 residues. Trimming took 3 bases from V and 15 from J, leaving 16 bases between them. The CDR3 protein is CASSSDTLGGFF. CDR3 sequence (DNA): TGCGCCAGCAGCTCCGATACTCTGGGTGGGTTCTTC.

This chain links TRBV29-1 with TRBJ2-5; TRBD2 matches 9 bases. The length of the CDR3 is 13 residues. Per the germline V gene, CDR1 is SQVTM and CDR2 is ANQGSEA. V trimming: 6 bases; J trimming: 4 bases; junction bases outside the gene matches: 6. In DNA form, the CDR3 reads TGCAGCGTCGCTGAGACTAGCGGAGAGACCCAGTACTTC. Translating it yields CSVAETSGETQYF.

In this sample, this clonotype turned up a few times. The chain employs TRBV18 and TRBJ2-7; D remains unclear. This CDR3 region has 15 residues. Deletions cut 4 bases from V and 3 bases from J, with 16 bases between. The germline V gene has CDR1 KGHSH and CDR2 LQKENI. CDR3: CASSLMMEPNYEQYF. For the CDR3, the DNA is TGTGCCAGCTCACTTATGATGGAACCCAACTACGAGCAGTACTTC.